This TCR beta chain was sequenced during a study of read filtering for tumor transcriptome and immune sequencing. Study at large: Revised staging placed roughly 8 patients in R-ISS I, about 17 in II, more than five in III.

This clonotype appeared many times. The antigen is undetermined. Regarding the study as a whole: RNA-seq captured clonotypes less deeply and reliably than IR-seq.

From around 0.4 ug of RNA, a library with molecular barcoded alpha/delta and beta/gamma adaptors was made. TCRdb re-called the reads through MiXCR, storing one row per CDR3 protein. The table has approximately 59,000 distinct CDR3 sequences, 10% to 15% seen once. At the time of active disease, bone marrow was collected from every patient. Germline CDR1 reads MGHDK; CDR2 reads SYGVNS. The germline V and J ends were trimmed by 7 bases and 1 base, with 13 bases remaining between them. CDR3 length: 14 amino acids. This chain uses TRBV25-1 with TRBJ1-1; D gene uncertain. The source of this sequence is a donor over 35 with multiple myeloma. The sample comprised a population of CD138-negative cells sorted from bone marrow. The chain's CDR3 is CASTPGGPNTEAFF. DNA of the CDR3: TGTGCCAGCACCCCAGGCGGACCGAACACTGAAGCTTTCTTT. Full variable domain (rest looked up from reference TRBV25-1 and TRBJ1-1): EADIYQTPRYLVIGTGKKITLECSQTMGHDKMYWYQQDPGMELHLIHYSYGVNSTEKGDLSSESTVSRIRTEHFPLTLESARPSHTSQYLCASTPGGPNTEAFFGQGTRLTVV.